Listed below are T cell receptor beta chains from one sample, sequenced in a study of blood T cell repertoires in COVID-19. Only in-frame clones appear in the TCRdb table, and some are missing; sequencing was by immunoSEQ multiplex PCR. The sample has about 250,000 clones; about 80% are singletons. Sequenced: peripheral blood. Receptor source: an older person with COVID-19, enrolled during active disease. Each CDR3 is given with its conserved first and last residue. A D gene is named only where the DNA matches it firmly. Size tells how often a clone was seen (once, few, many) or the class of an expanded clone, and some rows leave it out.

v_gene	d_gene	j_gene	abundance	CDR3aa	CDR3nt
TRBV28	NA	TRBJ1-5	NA	CASSLVALGNQPQHF	TGTGCCAGCAGTTTAGTTGCGCTCGGCAATCAGCCCCAGCATTTT
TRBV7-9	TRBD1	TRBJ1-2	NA	CASSPVGDSLYGYTF	TGTGCCAGCAGCCCTGTGGGGGACAGCCTCTATGGCTACACCTTC
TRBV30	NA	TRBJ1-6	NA	CAWSTPDRSYNSPLHF	TGTGCCTGGAGTACCCCTGACAGAAGTTATAATTCACCCCTCCACTTT
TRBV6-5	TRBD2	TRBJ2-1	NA	CASSRTASGVGEQFF	TGTGCCAGCAGCCGTACGGCTAGCGGGGTCGGTGAGCAGTTCTTC
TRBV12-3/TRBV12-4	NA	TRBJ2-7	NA	CASSPPYSYEQYF	TGTGCCAGCAGCCCTCCTTATTCGTACGAGCAGTACTTC
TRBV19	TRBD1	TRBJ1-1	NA	CASSQTGETEAFF	TGTGCCAGTAGCCAAACAGGGGAGACTGAAGCTTTCTTT
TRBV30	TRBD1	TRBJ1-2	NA	CAWTTGVNYGYTF	TGTGCCTGGACCACAGGGGTAAACTATGGCTACACCTTC
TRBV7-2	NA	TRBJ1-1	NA	CASSLESVVSSEAFF	TGTGCCAGCAGCTTAGAATCGGTGGTTAGTTCTGAAGCTTTCTTT
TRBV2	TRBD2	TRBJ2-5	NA	CASSRGEETQYF	TGTGCCAGCAGTCGGGGGGAAGAGACCCAGTACTTC
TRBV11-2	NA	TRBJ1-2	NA	CASSPHRVGGYTF	TGTGCCAGCAGCCCCCACAGGGTTGGTGGCTACACCTTC
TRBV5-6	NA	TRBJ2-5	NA	CASSLGSAQETQYF	TGTGCCAGCAGCTTGGGTAGCGCCCAAGAGACCCAGTACTTC
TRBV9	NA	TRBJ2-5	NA	CASSVHRGLQETQYF	TGTGCCAGCAGCGTCCACAGGGGACTCCAAGAGACCCAGTACTTC
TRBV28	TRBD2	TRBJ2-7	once	CASSLSGGYSYEQYF	TGTGCCAGCAGTTTATCCGGGGGGTACTCCTACGAGCAGTACTTC
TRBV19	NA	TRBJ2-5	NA	CASSTSRWETQYF	TGTGCCAGTAGTACATCCCGGTGGGAGACCCAGTACTTC
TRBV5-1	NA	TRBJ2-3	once	CASSLSDRTDTQYF	TGCGCCAGCAGCCTAAGCGACCGCACAGATACGCAGTATTTT
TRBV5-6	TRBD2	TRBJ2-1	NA	CASSAGLAGGSYNEQFF	TGTGCCAGCAGCGCGGGACTAGCGGGAGGATCGTACAATGAGCAGTTCTTC
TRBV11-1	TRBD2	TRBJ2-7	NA	CASSFSGRVAGEQYF	TGTGCCAGCAGTTTCAGCGGGAGGGTGGCAGGCGAGCAGTACTTC
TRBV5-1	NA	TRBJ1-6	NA	CASSLVGRDSPLHF	TGCGCCAGCAGCTTGGTCGGGAGGGATTCACCCCTCCACTTT
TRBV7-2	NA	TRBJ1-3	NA	CASSLAVSGNTIYF	TGTGCCAGCAGCTTGGCAGTCTCTGGAAACACCATATATTTT
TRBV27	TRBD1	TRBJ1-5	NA	CASRFNGQGPGQPQHF	TGTGCCAGCAGGTTCAACGGACAGGGCCCGGGTCAGCCCCAGCATTTT
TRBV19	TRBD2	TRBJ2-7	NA	CASSMVLTSGSYEQYF	TGTGCCAGTAGTATGGTTCTCACTAGCGGATCCTACGAGCAGTACTTC
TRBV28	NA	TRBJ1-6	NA	CASSLWRGEAWSPLHF	TGTGCCAGCAGTTTATGGAGAGGGGAGGCATGGTCACCCCTCCACTTT
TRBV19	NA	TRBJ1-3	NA	CASSPLQRSTGNTIYF	TGTGCCAGTAGCCCTTTACAGCGGTCAACTGGAAACACCATATATTTT
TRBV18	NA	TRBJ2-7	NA	CASSPRAGVYEQYF	TGTGCCAGCTCACCACGAGCAGGGGTGTACGAGCAGTACTTC
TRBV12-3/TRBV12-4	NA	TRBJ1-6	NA	CASSSLGGWDLHF	TGTGCCAGCAGTTCCCTCGGGGGTTGGGACCTCCACTTT
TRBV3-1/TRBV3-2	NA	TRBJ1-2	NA	CASSPGTSTRANYGYTF	TGTGCCAGCAGCCCAGGGACTTCCACCAGAGCTAACTATGGCTACACCTTC
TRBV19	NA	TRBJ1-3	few	CASTGGFGNTIYF	TGTGCCAGTACTGGAGGGTTTGGAAACACCATATATTTT
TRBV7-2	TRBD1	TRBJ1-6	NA	CASSQRPQGMHSPLHF	TGTGCCAGCAGCCAACGCCCACAGGGGATGCACTCACCCCTCCACTTT
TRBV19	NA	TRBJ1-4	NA	CASRPLDRGSGEKLFF	TGTGCCAGTCGGCCCCTCGATCGGGGAAGTGGTGAAAAACTGTTTTTT
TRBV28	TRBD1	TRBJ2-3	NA	CASSSPRDRGTDTQYF	TGTGCCAGCAGTTCACCCCGGGACAGGGGCACAGATACGCAGTATTTT
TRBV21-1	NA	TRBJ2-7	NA	CASTQRDPGLAGDGAYEQYF	TGTGCCAGCACCCAAAGGGATCCGGGACTAGCGGGAGATGGTGCCTACGAGCAGTACTTC
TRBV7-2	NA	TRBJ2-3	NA	CASSLMGGTQYF	TGTGCCAGCAGCCTCATGGGGGGTACGCAGTATTTT
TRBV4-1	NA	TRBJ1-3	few	CASSQSGSLMGNTIYF	TGCGCCAGCAGCCAAAGCGGGAGCTTGATGGGAAACACCATATATTTT
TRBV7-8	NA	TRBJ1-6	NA	CASSPTGLKGWNSPLHF	TGTGCCAGCAGCCCCACGGGGTTAAAAGGGTGGAATTCACCCCTCCACTTT
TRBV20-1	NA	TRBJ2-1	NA	CSASRRENEQFF	TGCAGTGCTAGTCGGAGGGAGAATGAGCAGTTCTTC
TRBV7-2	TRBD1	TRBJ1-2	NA	CASSFRSGQARSGYTF	TGTGCCAGCAGCTTCCGGTCGGGACAGGCTAGAAGCGGCTACACCTTC
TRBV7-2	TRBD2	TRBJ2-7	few	CASSHSSGGSYEQYF	TGTGCCAGCAGCCACTCTAGCGGTGGATCCTACGAGCAGTACTTC
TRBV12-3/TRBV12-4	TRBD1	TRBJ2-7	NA	CASSLGQVYEQYF	TGTGCCAGCAGTCTAGGACAGGTCTACGAGCAGTACTTC
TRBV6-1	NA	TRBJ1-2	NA	CASSEALGRDGYTF	TGTGCCAGCAGTGAAGCGCTCGGGAGGGACGGCTACACCTTC
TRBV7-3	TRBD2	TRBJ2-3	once	CASSSGLARTDTQYF	TGTGCCAGCAGCTCCGGACTAGCCCGCACAGATACGCAGTATTTT
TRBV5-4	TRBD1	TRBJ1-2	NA	CASSYRGINGYTF	TGTGCCAGCAGTTACAGGGGTATTAATGGCTACACCTTC